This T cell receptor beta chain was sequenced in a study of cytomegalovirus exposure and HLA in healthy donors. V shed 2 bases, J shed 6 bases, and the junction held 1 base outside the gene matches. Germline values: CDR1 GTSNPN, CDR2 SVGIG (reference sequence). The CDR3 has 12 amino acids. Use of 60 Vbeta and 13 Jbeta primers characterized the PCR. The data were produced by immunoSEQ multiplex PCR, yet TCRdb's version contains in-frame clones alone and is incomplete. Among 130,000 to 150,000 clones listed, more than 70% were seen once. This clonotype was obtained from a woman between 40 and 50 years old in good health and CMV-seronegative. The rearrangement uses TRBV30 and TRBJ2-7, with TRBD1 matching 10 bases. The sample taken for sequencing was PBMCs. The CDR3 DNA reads TGTGCCTGGAGTAGGACAGGGGGCGAGCAGTACTTC. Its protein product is CAWSRTGGEQYF.